The TCR beta chain described here comes from a study of T cell changes during pregnancy in multiple sclerosis. Method: immunoSEQ multiplex PCR; TCRdb's copy keeps in-frame clones and lacks some. Of about 93,000 clones listed, roughly 92% are singletons. Germline CDR1 is ENHRY and CDR2 is SYGVKD. Trimming took off 7 bases at V and 4 bases at J, with 14 bases between the two ends. The CDR3 totals 13 residues. Source: peripheral blood, taken after pregnancy. The receptor was derived from a female donor with multiple sclerosis, enrolled in a pregnancy study. The V gene is TRBV10-3, the J gene TRBJ2-7; D possibly corresponds to TRBD2 (7 bases). CDR3 protein: CAIKGEGRYEQYF. In nucleotides, the CDR3 is TGTGCCATCAAGGGGGAGGGCCGGTACGAGCAGTACTTC.